A selection of T cell receptor beta chains follows, all from one sample in a study of shared clonotypes between healthy human individuals. Using immunoSEQ multiplex PCR, the repertoire was profiled, and TCRdb retains in-frame clones only, with some absent. The sample carries roughly 1,000,000 clones, around 78% recorded once. The sequenced material came from memory CD4+ T cells from PBMCs. The origin of the receptors is a man aged 18 to 30 in good health. Some clones in this sample may be carry-over from other donors' samples. The CDR3 runs from the conserved cysteine through the conserved F or W.

V: TRBV19; J: TRBJ2-2; CDR3: CASSRTENTGELFF
V: TRBV7-9; J: TRBJ2-5; CDR3: CASSLRIASYQETQYF
V: TRBV6-1; J: TRBJ2-7; CDR3: CASIIPGLEQYF
V: TRBV2; J: TRBJ1-6; CDR3: CASSSTGGGNSPLHF
V: TRBV29-1; J: TRBJ1-6; CDR3: CSVTYGSGNSPLHF
V: TRBV27; J: TRBJ2-2; CDR3: CASSPGTGGKIGELFF
V: TRBV2; J: TRBJ1-2; CDR3: CASSLQVNYGHTF
V: TRBV6-6; J: TRBJ1-5; CDR3: CASSPLGADTNQPQHF
V: TRBV5-1; J: TRBJ1-4; CDR3: CASSSTGTYEKLFF
V: TRBV18; J: TRBJ1-5; CDR3: CASSTGDTQPQHF
V: TRBV7-9; J: TRBJ1-2; CDR3: CASSLEVEGYTF
V: TRBV7-3; J: TRBJ1-2; CDR3: CASSLEGTGETRYTF
V: TRBV6-1; J: TRBJ1-1; CDR3: CASSEARLTEAFF
V: TRBV7-2; J: TRBJ2-2; CDR3: CASRARSNTGELFF
V: TRBV9; J: TRBJ2-5; CDR3: CASSVAPGLAALETQYF
V: TRBV6-5; J: TRBJ1-1; CDR3: CASSYATGADTEAFF
V: TRBV15; J: TRBJ1-4; CDR3: CATSREGTEKLFF
V: TRBV5-1; J: TRBJ2-5; CDR3: CASSLGGKETQYF
V: TRBV6-5; J: TRBJ1-5; CDR3: CASSYRGGNQPQHF
V: TRBV7-3; J: TRBJ2-3; CDR3: CASSFASGSRYTQYF
V: TRBV7-2; J: TRBJ2-3; CDR3: CASSSYSGGAGTQYF
V: TRBV9; J: TRBJ2-3; CDR3: CASSSGLAPSTDTQYF
V: TRBV19; J: TRBJ2-7; CDR3: CASSMSRDEQYF
V: TRBV9; J: TRBJ2-3; CDR3: CASSVPATDTQYF
V: TRBV18; J: TRBJ1-4; CDR3: CASSPPSRTGGLFF
V: TRBV7-2; J: TRBJ2-7; CDR3: CASSLSGPQQYF
V: TRBV5-4; J: TRBJ2-3; CDR3: CASSWGLAGALVTDTQYF
V: TRBV6-1; J: TRBJ2-1; CDR3: CASRELSSYNEQFF
V: TRBV28; J: TRBJ1-4; CDR3: CASSLFPGARSNEKLFF
V: TRBV5-1; J: TRBJ1-1; CDR3: CASSGQEGTEAFF
V: TRBV21-1; J: TRBJ2-3; CDR3: CASSNTDTQYF
V: TRBV9; J: TRBJ2-3; CDR3: CASSVSTYLQADTQYF
V: TRBV2; J: TRBJ2-7; CDR3: CASSGAGGYEQYF
V: TRBV7-7; J: TRBJ2-1; CDR3: CASSLGRTNEQFF
V: TRBV25-1; J: TRBJ1-1; CDR3: CASYRGTGGISEAFF
V: TRBV19; J: TRBJ1-3; CDR3: CASNAPSGNTIYF
V: TRBV7-2; J: TRBJ2-1; CDR3: CASSFSPGTRSEQFF
V: TRBV2; J: TRBJ1-1; CDR3: CASSVGTGWSTEAFF
V: TRBV5-1; J: TRBJ2-7; CDR3: CASSFSGTGFYEQYF
V: TRBV5-1; J: TRBJ2-5; CDR3: CASSPQGGAETQYF
V: TRBV7-8; J: TRBJ2-1; CDR3: CASSLVRLAGNEQFF
V: TRBV28; J: TRBJ1-2; CDR3: CASKLPIGGAGYTF
V: TRBV7-3; J: TRBJ2-2; CDR3: CATRTSGRAGNTGELFF
V: TRBV7-4; J: TRBJ1-5; CDR3: CASSPSGQPQHF
V: TRBV7-2; J: TRBJ2-5; CDR3: CASSERLLAQETQYF
V: TRBV19; J: TRBJ1-5; CDR3: CASSSGQGAQPQHF
V: TRBV4-3; J: TRBJ1-3; CDR3: CASSGTRSGNTIYF
V: TRBV27; J: TRBJ2-3; CDR3: CASSLSRRGDTQYF
V: TRBV15; J: TRBJ2-1; CDR3: CATSRDRLAGPYNEQFF
V: TRBV10-3; J: TRBJ2-5; CDR3: CAISQRTGAGETQYF
V: TRBV5-1; J: TRBJ2-7; CDR3: CASTPGTETYEQYF
V: TRBV19; J: TRBJ2-3; CDR3: CASSSDRETDTQYF
V: TRBV5-1; J: TRBJ2-1; CDR3: CASSLGQGGDEQFF
V: TRBV5-1; J: TRBJ2-7; CDR3: CASSLGTGGVDEQYF
V: TRBV30; J: TRBJ2-5; CDR3: CAWALDGGAIGETQYF
V: TRBV27; J: TRBJ2-5; CDR3: CASSPRGGSSETQYF
V: TRBV7-9; J: TRBJ1-2; CDR3: CASSRGQSPNYGYTF